This TCR beta chain was documented in a study of T cells in Graves' hyperthyroidism and ophthalmopathy. Findings and caveats of the study: Ophthalmopathy was model-predicted a median about six months pre-onset. Stable hyperthyroidism and ophthalmopathy were separated using 13 V-J signatures.

The sample holds many counts of this clonotype. Antigen unknown. A read error may account for a junction end that differs from germline. TCR beta CDR3 region amplification was performed from RNA transcripts. In the first-round RT-PCR of the TCR CDR3, the HTBI primer set was used. TCRdb re-called the multiplex PCR reads through MiXCR, storing one row per CDR3 protein. This sample has approximately 100,000 distinct CDR3 sequences; roughly 40% occur once, and the top ten carry roughly 10%. Diagnoses were established using clinical symptoms, serum thyroxine and TRAb, thyroid ultrasound and orbital computed tomography. Germline assignment: CDR1 SGHRS and CDR2 YFSETQ. The CDR3 loop spans 15 amino acids.

The V gene is TRBV5-1, the J gene TRBJ1-1; TRBD1 agrees at 7 bases. The sample was peripheral blood or thyroid tissue (not recorded which). This TCR was sampled from a woman aged 25 to 39 with Graves' hyperthyroidism. The CDR3 DNA sequence: TGCGCCAGCAGCACGCGGACAGGCGGGAACACTAAAGCTTTCTTT. Its protein product is CASSTRTGGNTKAFF.